The entry that follows covers one T cell receptor beta chain sequence. The antigen is unknown. The data are from a study of T cell responses to AZD1222 COVID-19 vaccine. Clones were sequenced by immunoSEQ multiplex PCR, and TCRdb holds only the in-frame ones, with some missing. The sample records tens of thousands of clones, 87% being singletons. V was shortened by 4 bases and J by 3 bases, with 8 bases between the two germline ends. CDR3 length: 12 residues. Germline values: CDR1 SGHNT, CDR2 YYREEE (reference sequence). Overall study findings and caveats: Spike-wide vaccine-associated CD4 TCRs dominated at 160-218 and 743-854.

The material sequenced was peripheral blood, taken on day 0 of AZD1222 vaccination. The clonotype comes from an adult in good health. The chain uses TRBV5-4 and TRBJ2-7; D unclear. The CDR3 here is CASSRAGYEQYF. The CDR3 coding sequence is TGTGCCAGCAGCCGTGCAGGCTACGAGCAGTACTTC. The complete variable domain, with remaining parts taken from reference TRBV5-4 and TRBJ2-7, reads ETGVTQSPTHLIKTRGQQVTLRCSSQSGHNTVSWYQQALGQGPQFIFQYYREEENGRGNFPPRFSGLQFPNYSSELNVNALELDDSALYLCASSRAGYEQYFGPGTRLTVT.